Listed here are 26 T cell receptor beta chains from one sample, sequenced in a study of cytomegalovirus exposure and HLA in healthy donors. The assay was immunoSEQ multiplex PCR, and TCRdb's table has in-frame clones only and misses some. The table includes some 110,000 clones, about 88% detected once. The sample consisted of PBMCs. The receptors derive from a woman under 30 in good health and CMV-seropositive.

The chain links TRBV2 to TRBJ2-3, with TRBD2 as a possible D gene (6 bases). The CDR3 runs 15 residues. Germline V gene lookup returns CDR1 SNHLY and CDR2 FYNNEI. Trimming took 6 bases from V and 5 from J, leaving 18 bases between them. The DNA for the CDR3 is TGTGCCAGCAGGGGGAGGACGGGGGAGGAAGATACGCAGTATTTT. Residues: CASRGRTGEEDTQYF.

The V call is TRBV11-2, the J call TRBJ1-1; D may be TRBD1 (6 bases). Germline CDR1 SGHAT, CDR2 FQNNGV. V lost 1 base to trimming and J lost 1 base, with 10 bases between them. The CDR3 contains 15 residues. The DNA for the CDR3 is TGTGCCAGCAGCTTAGCGGGACAATCGAACACTGAAGCTTTCTTT. Its protein is CASSLAGQSNTEAFF.

This clone appeared once. V gene TRBV19 combines with J gene TRBJ2-2, with D maybe TRBD1 (5 bases). Germline values: CDR1 LNHDA, CDR2 SQIVND (reference sequence). The CDR3 sequence is 14 residues long. V lost 10 bases to trimming and J lost 1 base, with 13 bases between them. Here the CDR3 DNA reads TGTGCCATCAGGGCCCCCAAGAACACCGGGGAGCTGTTTTTT. Translation gives CAIRAPKNTGELFF.

V gene TRBV7-9 combines with J gene TRBJ2-5; 7 bases line up with TRBD1. This CDR3 comprises 16 residues. Germline trimming cut 1 base from V and 5 bases from J; bases unmatched to any gene: 10. Germline V lookup: CDR1 SEHNR, CDR2 FQNEAQ (reference sequence). CDR3 DNA sequence: TGTGCCAGCAGCTTAGGGCAGGACGCCAGGGGGGAGACCCAGTACTTC. Protein sequence: CASSLGQDARGETQYF.

The chain joins TRBV10-2 to TRBJ2-3; D perhaps matches TRBD1 (6 bases). Germline V gives CDR1 WSHSY, CDR2 SAAADI. This CDR3 is built from 11 residues. Deletions cut 10 bases from V and 5 bases from J, with 10 bases between. CDR3 in DNA: TGCGCCACCTTCAGGGGAGATACGCAGTATTTT. This encodes CATFRGDTQYF.

This chain connects TRBV5-5 to TRBJ2-2; D might be TRBD2 (6 bases). The CDR3 sequence is 15 residues long. Trimming took 3 bases from V and 9 from J, leaving 18 bases between them. CDR1 is SGHKS, CDR2 YYEKEE, per germline (reference sequence). The CDR3 DNA reads TGTGCCAGCAGCTCCGGACTAATACCGAGCAGGGAGCTGTTTTTT. Amino acid sequence: CASSSGLIPSRELFF.

The V and J genes are TRBV4-2 and TRBJ2-2; D might be TRBD1 (6 bases). Trimming left V 4 bases short and J 5 bases short, with 11 bases between. The CDR3 is 14 residues long. Germline V gene sequence: CDR1 LGHNA, CDR2 YNFKEQ. This chain's CDR3 is CASSREQGTGELFF. As DNA, the CDR3 is TGTGCCAGCAGCCGAGAGCAGGGGACCGGGGAGCTGTTTTTT.

The V call is TRBV28, the J call TRBJ2-3; 9 bases line up with TRBD1. This CDR3 is built from 15 residues. Per germline, CDR1 MDHEN and CDR2 SYDVKM. Trimming at V came to 7 bases and at J to 4 bases, leaving 9 bases not matched to a gene. The CDR3 is CASNVRDRVADTQYF. The CDR3 DNA reads as TGTGCCAGCAACGTCCGGGACAGGGTGGCAGATACGCAGTATTTT.

This chain joins TRBV6-5 and TRBJ1-5; D is perhaps TRBD1 (5 bases). The CDR3 totals 13 residues. V was trimmed by 2 bases and J by 4 bases, leaving 6 bases between them. CDR1 is MNHEY, CDR2 SVGAGI, per germline. CDR3 in DNA: TGTGCCAGCAGTTACGACAGAAATCAGCCCCAGCATTTT. Translation gives CASSYDRNQPQHF.

The chain uses TRBV19 and TRBJ1-3, with D uncertain. CDR3 length: 14 residues. The ends were cut back, 6 bases at V and 4 bases at J, with 13 bases in the middle. The germline V gene encodes CDR1 LNHDA and CDR2 SQIVND (reference sequence). This chain's CDR3 is CASRTTAAGNTIYF. CDR3 bases: TGTGCCAGTAGGACTACAGCAGCAGGAAACACCATATATTTT.

This clone was counted between two and nine times. The chain combines TRBV18 with TRBJ1-6; D unresolved. The germline CDR1 and CDR2 sequences are KGHSH and LQKENI. This CDR3 spans 13 amino acids. Trimming shortened V by 3 bases and J by 8 bases, and 8 bases separated the two germline ends. Here the CDR3 reads CASSPTQDSPLHF. The CDR3 DNA reads as TGTGCCAGCTCACCGACCCAGGATTCACCCCTCCACTTT.

The chain uses TRBV5-6 and TRBJ2-7; 7 bases agree with TRBD2. This CDR3 is 14 amino acids long. V lost 3 bases, J lost 2 bases, and 5 bases stayed unmatched. Germline lookup yields CDR1 SGHDT and CDR2 YYEEEE. DNA for the CDR3: TGTGCCAGCAGCTGGGTCGGGAGGACCTACGAGCAGTACTTC. Protein product: CASSWVGRTYEQYF.

This clone is a singleton in its sample. J is TRBJ1-1 and V is TRBV19; D might be TRBD1 (5 bases). This CDR3 is built from 14 residues. CDR1 is LNHDA, CDR2 SQIVND, per germline (reference sequence). With 4 bases removed from V and 5 bases from J, the gap between germline ends came to 14 bases. The CDR3 region is CASSSVGGTTEAFF. The CDR3 coding sequence is TGTGCCAGTAGTAGTGTCGGGGGGACGACTGAAGCTTTCTTT.

The chain links TRBV5-5 to TRBJ1-2, with D possibly TRBD1 on 6 matching bases. The CDR3 is 13 amino acids. Between the trimmed V and J ends, which lost 4 bases and 2 bases, there was a span of 9 bases. The germline CDR1 and CDR2 sequences are SGHKS and YYEKEE (reference sequence). The CDR3 region has the DNA TGTGCCAGCAGCCCCGGACAGAACTATGGCTACACCTTC. The encoded protein is CASSPGQNYGYTF.

CDR3 nucleotides: TGTGCCAGCAGCTTAGGCGCCAATCAGCCCCAGCATTTT. This sequence encodes CASSLGANQPQHF. The V gene is TRBV7-9, the J gene TRBJ1-5; no firm D call. Trimming stripped 1 base from V and 3 bases from J, with 4 bases between. This CDR3 is built from 13 residues. Germline V gene sequence: CDR1 SEHNR, CDR2 FQNEAQ (reference sequence).

The chain couples TRBV28 to TRBJ1-2; D gene unclear. There are 12 residues in the CDR3. Germline V gene data show CDR1 as MDHEN and CDR2 as SYDVKM. Trimming cost V 3 bases and J 5 bases, with 7 bases left between them. The CDR3 loop reads CASSFNPYGYTF. CDR3 in DNA: TGTGCCAGCAGTTTTAATCCTTATGGCTACACCTTC.

This sequence joins TRBV23-1 and TRBJ1-5, with D tentatively TRBD1 (5 bases). TRBV23-1 is an ORF; its function is uncertain. The CDR3 spans 15 residues. Deletions cut 2 bases from V and 2 bases from J, with 10 bases between. The CDR3 DNA reads TGCGCCAGCAGTCAACGCTTACAGGGCAATCAGCCCCAGCATTTT. It specifies CASSQRLQGNQPQHF.

This clone has a single count. This sequence joins TRBV6-5 and TRBJ2-3; 9 positions match TRBD2. CDR3 length equals 14 residues. The V segment lost 10 bases and the J segment 2 bases; nucleotides outside the gene matches: 7. The germline CDR1 and CDR2 sequences are MNHEY and SVGAGI. The CDR3 region has the DNA TGTGCCACGAGTAGCGGGGGTTACACAGATACGCAGTATTTT. The encoded protein is CATSSGGYTDTQYF.

The gene calls are TRBV6-5 and TRBJ1-3, with D hard to call. CDR1 MNHEY and CDR2 SVGAGI come from the germline V gene. Deletions cut 0 bases from V and 5 bases from J, with 8 bases between. The CDR3 is 14 amino acids. The CDR3 here is CASSYSDFRNTIYF. In nucleotides, the CDR3 is TGTGCCAGCAGTTACTCAGACTTCAGAAACACCATATATTTT.

This chain uses TRBV7-2 with TRBJ2-7, with 10 bases fitting TRBD2. This CDR3 comprises 14 residues. Germline V gene lookup returns CDR1 SGHTA and CDR2 FQGNSA. V lost 6 bases to trimming and J lost 2 bases; unmatched junction nucleotides: 4. The CDR3 DNA reads TGTGCCAGCAGTCTTAGCGGGGGGCCCTACGAGCAGTACTTC. Translated: CASSLSGGPYEQYF. Together with reference TRBV7-2 and TRBJ2-7, the CDR3 gives the full variable domain: GAGVSQSPSNKVTEKGKDVELRCDPISGHTALYWYRQSLGQGLEFLIYFQGNSAPDKSGLPSDRFSAERTGGSVSTLTIQRTQQEDSAVYLCASSLSGGPYEQYFGPGTRLTVT.

This chain joins TRBV5-1 and TRBJ1-2; D uncertain. Looked up from germline, CDR1 is SGHRS and CDR2 is YFSETQ. The ends were cut back, 4 bases at V and 8 bases at J, with 15 bases in the middle. CDR3 length: 13 residues. The CDR3 loop reads CASSPDTARGYTF. CDR3 nucleotide sequence: TGCGCCAGCAGCCCAGACACGGCCCGGGGCTACACCTTC.

The chain joins TRBV19 to TRBJ2-1; 14 nucleotides line up with TRBD2. This CDR3 contains 16 residues. Trimming at V came to 2 bases and at J to 7 bases, leaving 4 bases not matched to a gene. CDR1 and CDR2 (germline): LNHDA, SQIVND (reference sequence). CDR3 sequence reads: CASSIRLAGGQNEQFF. In DNA, the CDR3 is TGTGCCAGTAGTATAAGACTAGCGGGAGGGCAAAATGAGCAGTTCTTC.

The chain is built from TRBV11-2 and TRBJ2-3; D possibly corresponds to TRBD2 (6 bases). This CDR3 has 16 residues. Trimming removed 0 bases at V and 6 bases at J, with 16 bases between. Germline V gene lookup returns CDR1 SGHAT and CDR2 FQNNGV. The CDR3 DNA reads as TGTGCCAGCAGCTTAGATGGGAACGGGAGATCCGATACGCAGTATTTT. Translated, it gives CASSLDGNGRSDTQYF.

The CDR3 DNA is TGTGCCAGCAGCGTATCAGCTAATCGGGGAACGCAAGAGACCCAGTACTTC. Protein product: CASSVSANRGTQETQYF. The chain carries TRBV9 and TRBJ2-5, with D perhaps matching TRBD2 (5 bases). This CDR3 spans 17 amino acids. The germline V and J ends were trimmed by 1 base and 2 bases, with 18 bases remaining between them. In germline, CDR1 is SGDLS, CDR2 YYNGEE.

The V call is TRBV7-3, the J call TRBJ2-2; 7 nucleotides match TRBD2. Germline lookup yields CDR1 SGHTA and CDR2 FQGTGA. V was clipped by 0 bases and J by 4 bases; unmatched bases: 5. The CDR3 spans 16 residues. CDR3 nucleotide sequence: TGTGCCAGCAGCTTAACTAGCGGGTTCGGCACCGGGGAGCTGTTTTTT. It is translated as CASSLTSGFGTGELFF.

The chain links TRBV25-1 to TRBJ1-3; 8 bases line up with TRBD1. CDR1 and CDR2 from the germline V gene are MGHDK and SYGVNS. J was trimmed by 7 bases and V by 4 bases; bases with no gene match: 9. CDR3 length: 15 residues. CDR3 DNA sequence: TGTGCCAGCAGTGTAAACAGGGGGTATTTGAACACCATATATTTT. Translated, it gives CASSVNRGYLNTIYF.